This passage covers 24 T cell receptor beta chains from one sample sequenced in a study of cytomegalovirus exposure and HLA in healthy donors. Primers included in the PCR were 60 Vbeta and 13 Jbeta primers. Sequencing was performed with immunoSEQ multiplex PCR; in TCRdb, only in-frame clones are kept and a portion is missing. This table holds about 100,000 clones, about 75% found once. The sequenced sample consisted of PBMCs. These TCRs come from a woman aged 18 to 35 in good health and CMV-seropositive.

The chain combines TRBV7-2 with TRBJ2-1; 9 nucleotides line up with TRBD2. The junction had 15 bases not matched to a gene; V was cut back by 7 bases and J by 8 bases. The V gene's germline CDR1 is SGHTA and CDR2 FQGNSA. CDR3 size: 16 residues. Here the CDR3 reads CASKPGLAIGLDEQFF. As DNA, the CDR3 is TGTGCCAGCAAACCGGGACTAGCTATAGGTTTGGATGAGCAGTTCTTC. The full variable domain, its missing parts supplied by reference TRBV7-2 and TRBJ2-1, is GAGVSQSPSNKVTEKGKDVELRCDPISGHTALYWYRQSLGQGLEFLIYFQGNSAPDKSGLPSDRFSAERTGGSVSTLTIQRTQQEDSAVYLCASKPGLAIGLDEQFFGPGTRLTVL.

This clone appeared a few times. This sequence joins TRBV6-5 and TRBJ1-2; D is undetermined. CDR1 is MNHEY and CDR2 is SVGAGI in the germline V gene. V shed 7 bases and J shed 5 bases, with 17 bases lying between them. The CDR3 is 14 residues long. CDR3 nucleotides: TGTGCCAGCACCCCATCCGAGGCCGTATATGGCTACACCTTC. This sequence encodes CASTPSEAVYGYTF.

The table lists this clone with a few counts. This chain connects TRBV27 to TRBJ2-4; 9 bases fit TRBD1. V dropped 5 bases and J dropped 8; count of bases not matched to a gene: 13. This CDR3 has 16 amino acids. Germline V lookup: CDR1 MNHEY, CDR2 SMNVEV (reference sequence). The CDR3 nucleotides are TGTGCCAGCAGTCAGACAGGGGGAAGCACGAAGCACATTCAGTACTTC. It translates to CASSQTGGSTKHIQYF.

For this clone: Relative to the germline gene, one junction end is altered; a read error may explain this. V and J are TRBV7-9 and TRBJ2-5; 12 bases match TRBD2. This CDR3 is built from 14 residues. Per germline, CDR1 SEHNR and CDR2 FQNEAQ (reference sequence). The CDR3 nucleotides are TGTGCCAGCAGCCTAGCGGGAGGGCTGGAGACCCAGTACTTC. This sequence encodes CASSLAGGLETQYF.

The table lists this clone with a count of one. CDR3 nucleotides: TGTGCCATCAGCCCTGGGGGGAATTATCAGCCCCAGCATTTT. Amino acid sequence: CAISPGGNYQPQHF. The genes are TRBV10-3 and TRBJ1-5; D is possibly TRBD1 (5 bases). V was shortened by 6 bases and J by 5 bases, with 14 bases between the two germline ends. Germline lookup yields CDR1 ENHRY and CDR2 SYGVKD. The CDR3 extends over 14 amino acids.

V is TRBV11-1 and J is TRBJ2-7; D is perhaps TRBD2 (6 bases). This CDR3 contains 14 residues. The germline gives CDR1 SGHAT, CDR2 FQDESV (reference sequence). V shed 5 bases and J shed 1 base, with 12 bases lying between them. CDR3 in amino acids: CASSHGTPSYEQYF. As DNA, the CDR3 is TGTGCCAGCAGCCACGGGACTCCGTCCTACGAGCAGTACTTC.

The chain joins TRBV6-4 to TRBJ2-3; TRBD2 matches at 8 bases. Germline-derived CDR1 and CDR2 are MRHNA and SNTAGT. V trimming: 6 bases; J trimming: 2 bases; junction bases outside the gene matches: 7. This CDR3 comprises 15 residues. The CDR3: CASSLQREPTDTQYF. For the CDR3, the DNA is TGTGCCAGCAGCCTTCAGCGGGAGCCCACAGATACGCAGTATTTT.

The chain is built from TRBV5-1 and TRBJ2-1; D is perhaps TRBD2 (6 bases). Germline loops: CDR1 SGHRS, CDR2 YFSETQ. With 2 bases removed from V and 7 bases from J, the gap between germline ends came to 13 bases. The CDR3 contains 14 residues. CDR3 DNA: TGCGCCAGCAGCTTAGGAGGGAGCAATAATGAGCAGTTCTTC. Translating gives CASSLGGSNNEQFF.

The J gene is TRBJ2-2, the V gene TRBV7-3; the match to TRBD2 covers 8 bases. V lost 0 bases to trimming and J lost 3 bases; unmatched junction nucleotides: 9. Germline CDR1 and CDR2: SGHTA and FQGTGA. The CDR3 runs 18 residues. Here the CDR3 DNA reads TGTGCCAGCAGCTTAACCCAGGCGGTAGCGGGATACACCGGGGAGCTGTTTTTT. Amino acid sequence: CASSLTQAVAGYTGELFF. Full variable domain (outside the CDR3, taken from reference TRBV7-3 and TRBJ2-2): GAGVSQTPSNKVTEKGKYVELRCDPISGHTALYWYRQSLGQGPEFLIYFQGTGAADDSGLPNDRFFAVRPEGSVSTLKIQRTERGDSAVYLCASSLTQAVAGYTGELFFGEGSRLTVL.

This chain links TRBV6-5 with TRBJ1-2, with a weak D call TRBD1 (6 bases). The V gene lost 2 bases and the J gene lost 5 bases, with 9 bases spanning the gap. Germline loops: CDR1 MNHEY, CDR2 SVGAGI. CDR3 length: 13 amino acids. The CDR3, as DNA: TGTGCCAGCAGTTACGGGACACCGTATGGCTACACCTTC. Its translation: CASSYGTPYGYTF.

The chain uses TRBV9 and TRBJ2-2, with 8 nucleotides matching TRBD2. The CDR3 spans 15 residues. The V gene's germline CDR1 is SGDLS and CDR2 YYNGEE. J was trimmed by 6 bases and V by 3 bases; bases with no gene match: 7. The CDR3: CASSASGGESGELFF. The CDR3 DNA reads TGTGCCAGCAGCGCATCGGGAGGGGAGTCCGGGGAGCTGTTTTTT. The full variable domain, rest sourced from reference TRBV9 and TRBJ2-2, is DSGVTQTPKHLITATGQRVTLRCSPRSGDLSVYWYQQSLDQGLQFLIQYYNGEERAKGNILERFSAQQFPDLHSELNLSSLELGDSALYFCASSASGGESGELFFGEGSRLTVL.

This clone was seen a handful of times. This chain connects TRBV15 to TRBJ1-5; TRBD1 might be the D (5 bases). The V gene lost 1 base and the J gene lost 7 bases, with 14 bases spanning the gap. CDR3 size: 15 residues. CDR1 and CDR2 from the germline V gene are LNHNV and YYDKDF (reference sequence). The CDR3 nucleotides are TGTGCCACCAGCAGAGCGGCTAACGGGGGACAGCCCCAGCATTTT. This codes for CATSRAANGGQPQHF. The complete variable domain, with remaining parts taken from reference TRBV15 and TRBJ1-5, reads DAMVIQNPRYQVTQFGKPVTLSCSQTLNHNVMYWYQQKSSQAPKLLFHYYDKDFNNEADTPDNFQSRRPNTSFCFLDIRSPGLGDTAMYLCATSRAANGGQPQHFGDGTRLSIL.

The chain joins TRBV5-1 to TRBJ2-1; 7 nucleotides line up with TRBD1. Unmatched junction bases numbered 5, after V lost 0 bases and J lost 5 bases. Per the germline V gene, CDR1 is SGHRS and CDR2 is YFSETQ. The CDR3 runs to 15 residues. The CDR3 is CASSLGDRRDNEQFF. As DNA, the CDR3 is TGCGCCAGCAGCTTGGGGGACAGACGTGACAATGAGCAGTTCTTC.

The rearrangement uses TRBV6-5 and TRBJ1-1; TRBD1 is a possible D gene (6 bases). V lost 2 bases and J 1 base, leaving 11 bases between the germline ends. Germline V gene data show CDR1 as MNHEY and CDR2 as SVGAGI. CDR3 length equals 15 residues. The CDR3 bases are TGTGCCAGCAGTTACGGTCGGGGGGCGAACACTGAAGCTTTCTTT. This translates into CASSYGRGANTEAFF.

This chain links TRBV4-3 with TRBJ2-1, with a tentative D call TRBD2 (5 bases). V lost 1 base and J lost 2, with 9 bases in between. The CDR3 has 15 residues. Per the germline V gene, CDR1 is LGHNA and CDR2 is YSLEER. The CDR3 nucleotides read TGCGCCAGCAGCCAAGTGAGCGGACCCTACAATGAGCAGTTCTTC. Translating gives CASSQVSGPYNEQFF.

The V call is TRBV5-6, the J call TRBJ1-1, with D unclear. The CDR3 sequence is 11 residues long. V was clipped by 2 bases and J by 7 bases, with 6 bases between them. CDR1 SGHDT and CDR2 YYEEEE come from the germline V gene. CDR3: CASSLYSEAFF. DNA for the CDR3: TGTGCCAGCAGCTTATATAGTGAAGCTTTCTTT.

The chain recombines TRBV27 with TRBJ2-1; 14 nucleotides agree with TRBD2. With V trimmed by 5 bases and J by 9 bases, 6 bases remained unmatched. The CDR3 is 15 residues long. Germline lookup yields CDR1 MNHEY and CDR2 SMNVEV (reference sequence). DNA of the CDR3: TGTGCCAGCAGTGCCGGGACTAGCGGGAGCGCTGAGCAGTTCTTC. The encoded protein is CASSAGTSGSAEQFF.

V usage is TRBV7-6 and J usage is TRBJ2-5, with no clear D. Germline values: CDR1 SGHVS, CDR2 FNYEAQ. There are 13 residues in the CDR3. V was shortened by 2 bases and J by 2 bases, with 6 bases between the two germline ends. DNA for the CDR3: TGTGCCAGCAGCTTAATAGCACAAGAGACCCAGTACTTC. It yields the protein CASSLIAQETQYF.

The chain employs TRBV29-1 and TRBJ2-3; 10 bases agree with TRBD2. The germline gives CDR1 SQVTM, CDR2 ANQGSEA. V trimming: 4 bases; J trimming: 0 bases; junction bases outside the gene matches: 4. This CDR3 comprises 15 residues. The CDR3 region has the DNA TGCAGCGTTGCTTTGACTAGCGGGAGCACAGATACGCAGTATTTT. Its translation is CSVALTSGSTDTQYF.

The chain couples TRBV29-1 to TRBJ2-2; TRBD2 agrees at 9 bases. Germline CDR1 and CDR2: SQVTM and ANQGSEA. This CDR3 comprises 14 residues. Germline trimming cut 6 bases from V and 2 bases from J; bases unmatched to any gene: 4. The CDR3 sequence: CSVAGTSNTGELFF. The DNA for the CDR3 is TGCAGCGTGGCCGGGACTAGCAACACCGGGGAGCTGTTTTTT.

The V call is TRBV9, the J call TRBJ1-4, with D uncertain. This CDR3 spans 15 amino acids. V lost 0 bases to trimming and J lost 7 bases, with 13 bases between them. Germline CDR1 reads SGDLS; CDR2 reads YYNGEE. The CDR3 DNA reads TGTGCCAGCAGCGTAGAAGGGAGTTTCCTTGAAAAACTGTTTTTT. Its translation: CASSVEGSFLEKLFF. Drawing the rest from reference TRBV9 and TRBJ1-4, the complete variable domain is DSGVTQTPKHLITATGQRVTLRCSPRSGDLSVYWYQQSLDQGLQFLIQYYNGEERAKGNILERFSAQQFPDLHSELNLSSLELGDSALYFCASSVEGSFLEKLFFGSGTQLSVL.

The chain is built from TRBV19 and TRBJ1-1; 7 nucleotides line up with TRBD1. V lost 10 bases and J lost 7; bases outside the gene matches: 15. Germline CDR1 is LNHDA and CDR2 is SQIVND (reference sequence). CDR3 length: 14 residues. The CDR3 region has the DNA TGTGCCACTCGACCGGACAGGATCGGGTATGAAGCTTTCTTT. Amino acids: CATRPDRIGYEAFF. Complete variable domain (other parts from reference TRBV19 and TRBJ1-1): DGGITQSPKYLFRKEGQNVTLSCEQNLNHDAMYWYRQDPGQGLRLIYYSQIVNDFQKGDIAEGYSVSREKKESFPLTVTSAQKNPTAFYLCATRPDRIGYEAFFGQGTRLTVV.

J is TRBJ2-7 and V is TRBV4-3, with 10 bases matching TRBD2. Germline trimming cut 2 bases from V and 4 bases from J; bases unmatched to any gene: 8. This CDR3 spans 16 amino acids. Germline-derived CDR1 and CDR2 are LGHNA and YSLEER. The CDR3 nucleotides are TGCGCCAGCAGCCAAAAGGACCTAGCGGGGGAGTACGAGCAGTACTTC. Translated, it gives CASSQKDLAGEYEQYF.

The table lists this clone with a count of one. This chain joins TRBV15 and TRBJ1-4; D is perhaps TRBD1 (5 bases). This CDR3 has 14 residues. The germline CDR1 and CDR2 sequences are LNHNV and YYDKDF (reference sequence). The V end lost 5 bases, the J end lost 5 bases, and 12 bases lay between the germline ends. CDR3 DNA sequence: TGTGCCACCAGCCTTCTTGGGGCCAATGAAAAACTGTTTTTT. This encodes CATSLLGANEKLFF.